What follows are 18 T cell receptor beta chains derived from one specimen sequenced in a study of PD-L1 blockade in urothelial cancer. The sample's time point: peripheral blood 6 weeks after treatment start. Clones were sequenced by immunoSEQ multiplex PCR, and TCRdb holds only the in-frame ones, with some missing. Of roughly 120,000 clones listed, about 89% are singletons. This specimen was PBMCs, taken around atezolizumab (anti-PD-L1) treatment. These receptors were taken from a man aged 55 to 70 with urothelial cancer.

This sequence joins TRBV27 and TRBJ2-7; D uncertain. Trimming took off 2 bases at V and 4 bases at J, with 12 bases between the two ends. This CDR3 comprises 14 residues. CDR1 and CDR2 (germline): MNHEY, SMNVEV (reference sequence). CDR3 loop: CASSLRVTGYEQYF. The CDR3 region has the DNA TGTGCCAGCAGTTTACGAGTAACGGGTTACGAGCAGTACTTC.

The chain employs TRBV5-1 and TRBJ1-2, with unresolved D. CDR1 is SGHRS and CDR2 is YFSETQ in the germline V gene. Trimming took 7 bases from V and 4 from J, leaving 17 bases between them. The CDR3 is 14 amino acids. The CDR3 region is CASPARRHLYGYTF. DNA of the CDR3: TGCGCCAGCCCCGCAAGACGACACCTCTATGGCTACACCTTC.

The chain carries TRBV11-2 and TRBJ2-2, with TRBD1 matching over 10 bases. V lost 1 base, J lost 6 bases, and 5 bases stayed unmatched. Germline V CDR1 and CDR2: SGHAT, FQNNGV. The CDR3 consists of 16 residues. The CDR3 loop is CASSLARDRGAGELFF. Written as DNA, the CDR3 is TGTGCCAGCAGCTTAGCCCGGGACAGGGGTGCCGGGGAGCTGTTTTTT.

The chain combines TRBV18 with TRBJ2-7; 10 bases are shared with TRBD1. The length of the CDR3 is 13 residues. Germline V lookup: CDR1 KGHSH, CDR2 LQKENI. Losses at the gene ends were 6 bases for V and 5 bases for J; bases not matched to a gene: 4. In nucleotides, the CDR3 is TGTGCCAGCTCGGGACAGGGGACCCACGAGCAGTACTTC. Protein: CASSGQGTHEQYF.

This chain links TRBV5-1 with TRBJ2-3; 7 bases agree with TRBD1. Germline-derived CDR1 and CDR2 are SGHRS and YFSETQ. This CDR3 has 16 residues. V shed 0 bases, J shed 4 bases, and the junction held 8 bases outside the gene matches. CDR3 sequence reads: CASSLEGAGGSDTQYF. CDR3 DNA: TGCGCCAGCAGCTTGGAGGGGGCCGGAGGTTCAGATACGCAGTATTTT. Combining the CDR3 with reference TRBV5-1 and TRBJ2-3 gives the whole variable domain KAGVTQTPRYLIKTRGQQVTLSCSPISGHRSVSWYQQTPGQGLQFLFEYFSETQRNKGNFPGRFSGRQFSNSRSEMNVSTLELGDSALYLCASSLEGAGGSDTQYFGPGTRLTVL.

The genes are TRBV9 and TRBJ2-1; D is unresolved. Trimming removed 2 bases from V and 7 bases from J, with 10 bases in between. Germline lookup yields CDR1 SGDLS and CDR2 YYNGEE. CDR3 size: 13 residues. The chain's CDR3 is CASSVRVSNEQFF. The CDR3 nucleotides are TGTGCCAGCAGCGTCCGGGTTAGTAATGAGCAGTTCTTC.

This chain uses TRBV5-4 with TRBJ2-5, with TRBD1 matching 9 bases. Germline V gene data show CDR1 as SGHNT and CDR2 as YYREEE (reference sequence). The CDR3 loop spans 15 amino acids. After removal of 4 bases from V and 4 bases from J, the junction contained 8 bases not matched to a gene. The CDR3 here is CASSRGTGTSETQYF. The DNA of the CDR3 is TGTGCCAGCAGCCGCGGGACAGGGACTTCAGAGACCCAGTACTTC.

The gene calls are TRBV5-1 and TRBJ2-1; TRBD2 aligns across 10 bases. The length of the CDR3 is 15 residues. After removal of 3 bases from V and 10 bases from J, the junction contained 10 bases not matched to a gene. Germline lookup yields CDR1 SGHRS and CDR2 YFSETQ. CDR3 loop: CASSSVAGGSSEQFF. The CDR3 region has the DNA TGCGCCAGCAGCTCCGTAGCGGGAGGTAGTTCGGAGCAGTTCTTC.

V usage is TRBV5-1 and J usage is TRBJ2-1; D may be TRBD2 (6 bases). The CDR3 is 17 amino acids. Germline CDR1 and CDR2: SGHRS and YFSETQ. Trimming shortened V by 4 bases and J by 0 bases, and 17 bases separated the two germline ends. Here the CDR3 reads CASSSNSSESSYNEQFF. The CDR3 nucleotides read TGCGCCAGCAGCAGCAACTCTAGCGAATCCTCCTACAATGAGCAGTTCTTC.

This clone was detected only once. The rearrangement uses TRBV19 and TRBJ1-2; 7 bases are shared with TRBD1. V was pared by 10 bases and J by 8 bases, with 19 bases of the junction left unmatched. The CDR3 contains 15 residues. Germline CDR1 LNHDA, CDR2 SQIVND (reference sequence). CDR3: CATSGTTGNLEGYTF. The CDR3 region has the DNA TGTGCCACCTCGGGAACGACAGGGAATCTGGAGGGCTACACCTTC.

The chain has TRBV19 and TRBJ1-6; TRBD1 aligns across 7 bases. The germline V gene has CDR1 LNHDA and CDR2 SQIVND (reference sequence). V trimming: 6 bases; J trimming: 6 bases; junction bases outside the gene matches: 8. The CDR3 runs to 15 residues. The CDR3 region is CASRNRGYGNSPLHF. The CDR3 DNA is TGTGCCAGTAGGAACAGGGGATACGGTAATTCACCCCTCCACTTT.

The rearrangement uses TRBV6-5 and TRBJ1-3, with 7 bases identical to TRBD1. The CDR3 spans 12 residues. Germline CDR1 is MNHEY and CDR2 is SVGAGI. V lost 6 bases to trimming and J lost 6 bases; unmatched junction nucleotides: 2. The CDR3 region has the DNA TGTGCCAGCAGAGACAGGGTAAACACCATATATTTT. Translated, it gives CASRDRVNTIYF.

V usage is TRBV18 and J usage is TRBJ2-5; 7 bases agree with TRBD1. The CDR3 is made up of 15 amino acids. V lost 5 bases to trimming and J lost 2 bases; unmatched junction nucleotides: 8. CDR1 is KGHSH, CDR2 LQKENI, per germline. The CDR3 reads CASSAEDRAQETQYF. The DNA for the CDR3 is TGTGCCAGCTCAGCTGAAGACAGGGCTCAAGAGACCCAGTACTTC.

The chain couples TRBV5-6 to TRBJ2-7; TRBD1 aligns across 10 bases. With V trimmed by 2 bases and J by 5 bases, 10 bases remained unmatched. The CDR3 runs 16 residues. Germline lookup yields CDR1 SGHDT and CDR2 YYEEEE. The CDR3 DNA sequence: TGTGCCAGCAGCTTTTTGGGTCGGGACAGGGGCCACGAGCAGTACTTC. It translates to CASSFLGRDRGHEQYF.

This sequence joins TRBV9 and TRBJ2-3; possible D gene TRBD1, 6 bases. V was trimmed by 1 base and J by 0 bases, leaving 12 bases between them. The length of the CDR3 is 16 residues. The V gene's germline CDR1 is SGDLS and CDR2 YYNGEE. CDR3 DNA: TGTGCCAGCAGCGTATTTTCAGGGGCGAGCACAGATACGCAGTATTTT. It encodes CASSVFSGASTDTQYF.

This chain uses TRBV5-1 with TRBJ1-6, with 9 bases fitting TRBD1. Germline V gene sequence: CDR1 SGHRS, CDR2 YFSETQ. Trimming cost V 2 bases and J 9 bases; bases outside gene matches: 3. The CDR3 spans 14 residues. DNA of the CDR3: TGCGCCAGCAGCTTACAGGGGGCAAGTTCACCCCTCCACTTT. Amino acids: CASSLQGASSPLHF.

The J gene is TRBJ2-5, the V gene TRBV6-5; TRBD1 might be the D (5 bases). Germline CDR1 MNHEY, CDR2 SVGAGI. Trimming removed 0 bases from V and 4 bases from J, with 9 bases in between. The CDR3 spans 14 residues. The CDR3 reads CASSYSPQGETQYF. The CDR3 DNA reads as TGTGCCAGCAGTTACTCACCGCAGGGAGAGACCCAGTACTTC.

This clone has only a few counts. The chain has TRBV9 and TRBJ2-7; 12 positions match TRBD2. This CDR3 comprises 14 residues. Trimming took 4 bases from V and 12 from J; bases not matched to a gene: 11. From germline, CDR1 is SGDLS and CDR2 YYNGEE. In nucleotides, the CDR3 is TGTGCCAGCAGCCTTCAGACTAGCGGGGGCTATCTGTACTTC. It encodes CASSLQTSGGYLYF.